This record covers a single T cell receptor (beta chain). Its antigen is currently unknown. This sample was taken from a study of cytomegalovirus exposure and HLA in healthy donors. The study, taken as a whole, reports: As confirmed in vitro, three CMV-associated chains were specific for CMV antigens. Presence/absence analyses supposed approximately even sequencing depth among donors.

The germline V and J ends were trimmed by 5 bases and 4 bases, with 11 bases remaining between them. Per germline, CDR1 SGHVS and CDR2 FNYEAQ. The CDR3 has 13 residues. The study ran its PCR with 60 Vbeta and 13 Jbeta primers. Data came from immunoSEQ multiplex PCR; TCRdb stores just in-frame clones and leaves some out. The repertoire holds 150,000 or so clones, with roughly 82% as singletons. This chain uses TRBV7-6 with TRBJ2-5; maybe TRBD2 (6 bases). The clonotype comes from a woman aged 45-65 years in good health and CMV-seropositive. Sequenced: PBMCs. CDR3 nucleotides: TGTGCCAGCAGCCGGGACTGGGGAGAGACCCAGTACTTC. This codes for CASSRDWGETQYF.